The 24 T cell receptor beta chains in this list originate from one sample, sequenced in a study of T-cell reconstitution after alpha-beta-depleted transplantation in children. This sample's TCRbeta library carried unique molecular identifier barcodes. TCRdb reprocessed the PCR reads via MiXCR and lists one record per CDR3 protein. The table shows approximately 800,000 distinct CDR3 sequences, with around 17% occurring only once. The specimen was PBMCs, mostly from graft donor cells, collected 360 days after TCRalphabeta/CD19-depleted stem cell transplant. All receptors derive from a male patient between 5 and 17 years old who had a stem cell transplant for acute lymphoblastic leukemia, so the T cells may come from the graft donor.

The V call is TRBV7-9, the J call TRBJ2-3; 7 bases fit TRBD1. Trimming took 3 bases from V and 4 from J; bases not matched to a gene: 4. This CDR3 comprises 14 residues. In germline, CDR1 is SEHNR, CDR2 FQNEAQ (reference sequence). The CDR3 is CASSFTGVADTQYF. The CDR3 DNA sequence: TGTGCCAGCAGCTTCACAGGGGTGGCAGATACGCAGTATTTT.

This rearrangement joins TRBV12-3 or TRBV12-4 to TRBJ2-3, with D possibly matching TRBD2 (5 bases). The germline V and J ends were trimmed by 5 bases and 6 bases, with 24 bases remaining between them. This CDR3 is 17 amino acids long. The CDR3 reads CASSLSDYSLIVDTQYF. Written as DNA, the CDR3 is TGTGCCAGCAGTCTCTCCGACTACTCGTTGATTGTTGATACGCAGTATTTT.

This clonotype was counted only a few times. The chain links TRBV28 to TRBJ2-7; D is possibly TRBD1 (6 bases). Trimming left V 6 bases short and J 3 bases short, with 24 bases between. CDR1 and CDR2 from the germline V gene are MDHEN and SYDVKM. The CDR3 length is 17 residues. CDR3 in amino acids: CASRFGAGALGFYEQYF. For the CDR3, the DNA is TGTGCCAGCAGATTTGGGGCAGGGGCGCTGGGTTTCTACGAGCAGTACTTC.

The V gene is TRBV10-3, the J gene TRBJ2-7, with D perhaps matching TRBD1 (6 bases). Germline CDR1 ENHRY, CDR2 SYGVKD. The CDR3 covers 12 residues. Trimming shortened V by 6 bases and J by 5 bases, and 11 bases separated the two germline ends. CDR3 nucleotide sequence: TGTGCCATCAGACAGGGTACAAACGAGCAGTACTTC. Translation gives CAIRQGTNEQYF.

This clonotype was counted only a few times. The V and J genes are TRBV20-1 and TRBJ2-2; TRBD1 might be the D (6 bases). This CDR3 is 14 amino acids long. V was shortened by 6 bases and J by 5 bases, with 16 bases between the two germline ends. CDR1 and CDR2 from the germline V gene are DFQATT and SNEGSKA (reference sequence). CDR3 residues: CSANPQGWTGELFF. DNA of the CDR3: TGCAGTGCGAATCCACAGGGTTGGACCGGGGAGCTGTTTTTT.

V is TRBV2 and J is TRBJ2-7, with TRBD2 matching 11 bases. After removal of 6 bases from V and 2 bases from J, the junction contained 6 bases not matched to a gene. This CDR3 spans 15 amino acids. Germline CDR1 SNHLY, CDR2 FYNNEI. In DNA, the CDR3 is TGTGCCAGCAGGACGAGACTAGCGGGACCCTACGAGCAGTACTTC. Protein: CASRTRLAGPYEQYF. Full variable domain (missing parts from reference TRBV2 and TRBJ2-7): EPEVTQTPSHQVTQMGQEVILRCVPISNHLYFYWYRQILGQKVEFLVSFYNNEISEKSEIFDDQFSVERPDGSNFTLKIRSTKLEDSAMYFCASRTRLAGPYEQYFGPGTRLTVT.

The sample holds a few counts of this clonotype. This chain joins TRBV15 and TRBJ2-6, with 9 bases identical to TRBD1. The length of the CDR3 is 19 residues. The junction had 12 bases not matched to a gene; V was cut back by 6 bases and J by 0 bases. Germline CDR1 is LNHNV and CDR2 is YYDKDF (reference sequence). Written as DNA, the CDR3 is TGTGCCACCAGATCGCCGGGACAGGGTTTCCTCTCTGGGGCCAACGTCCTGACTTTC. Translating gives CATRSPGQGFLSGANVLTF.

The table lists this clonotype with a few counts. V is TRBV28 and J is TRBJ2-7; D is possibly TRBD2 (5 bases). Germline lookup yields CDR1 MDHEN and CDR2 SYDVKM. V shed 6 bases and J shed 7 bases, with 13 bases lying between them. The CDR3 extends over 12 amino acids. CDR3 loop: CASRSPGWEQYF. The CDR3 nucleotides are TGTGCCAGCAGATCCCCGGGGTGGGAGCAGTACTTC.

This clonotype was counted between two and nine times. V is TRBV12-3 or TRBV12-4 and J is TRBJ1-1, with D possibly matching TRBD1 (6 bases). Deletions cut 7 bases from V and 4 bases from J, with 19 bases between. CDR3 size: 15 residues. In nucleotides, the CDR3 is TGTGCCAGCACCTTGGGGGTAGAAGGGGGCACTGAAGCTTTCTTT. Its translation: CASTLGVEGGTEAFF.

Only a few counts were recorded for this clonotype. The chain combines TRBV20-1 with TRBJ1-2; D call uncertain. The CDR3 extends over 11 amino acids. The germline CDR1 and CDR2 sequences are DFQATT and SNEGSKA (reference sequence). Deletions cut 0 bases from V and 8 bases from J, with 7 bases between. This CDR3 reads CSAREALGYTF. In nucleotides, the CDR3 is TGCAGTGCTAGAGAGGCTTTAGGCTACACCTTC.

This clonotype occurred a few times. V and J are TRBV5-1 and TRBJ2-7, with D tentatively TRBD2 (6 bases). Looked up from germline, CDR1 is SGHRS and CDR2 is YFSETQ. V dropped 3 bases and J dropped 0 bases, with 16 bases sitting between them. The CDR3 contains 16 residues. CDR3 region: CASSSGRQASSYEQYF. Written as DNA, the CDR3 is TGCGCCAGCAGCTCTGGGAGGCAGGCGAGCTCCTACGAGCAGTACTTC.

This clonotype has just a few counts. V gene TRBV12-3 or TRBV12-4 combines with J gene TRBJ1-1; a weak D match, TRBD1 (6 bases). Trimming took off 7 bases at V and 2 bases at J, with 14 bases between the two ends. This CDR3 has 14 residues. The DNA for the CDR3 is TGTGCCAGCACTCCTCAGGGGCTTAACACTGAAGCTTTCTTT. Protein sequence: CASTPQGLNTEAFF.

The sample holds many counts of this clonotype. The CDR3 sequence: CSALRDTPHEQYF. In nucleotides, the CDR3 is TGCAGCGCCCTCCGGGACACCCCCCACGAGCAGTACTTC. The chain carries TRBV29-1 and TRBJ2-7; weak D call: TRBD1 (6 bases). The CDR3 runs to 13 residues. Germline V gives CDR1 SQVTM, CDR2 ANQGSEA. V was clipped by 7 bases and J by 5 bases, with 18 bases between them.

This clonotype was counted only a few times. The V gene is TRBV6-1, the J gene TRBJ2-2, with 12 bases matching TRBD1. Germline-derived CDR1 and CDR2 are MNHNS and SASEGT. The CDR3 covers 15 residues. Trimming cost V 7 bases and J 4 bases; bases outside gene matches: 4. CDR3 region: CASKGQGAITGELFF. CDR3 in DNA: TGTGCCAGCAAGGGACAGGGGGCAATCACCGGGGAGCTGTTTTTT.

This clonotype was seen a few times. The chain's CDR3 is CASSQDQPSGNTGELFF. In nucleotides, the CDR3 is TGCGCCAGCAGCCAAGATCAGCCTAGCGGTAACACCGGGGAGCTGTTTTTT. The chain is built from TRBV4-1 and TRBJ2-2; 7 bases line up with TRBD2. The germline gives CDR1 MGHRA, CDR2 YSYEKL. The CDR3 runs 17 residues. V lost 0 bases and J lost 2; bases outside the gene matches: 6.

This clonotype was seen many times. The V call is TRBV29-1, the J call TRBJ2-7, with D tentatively TRBD2 (6 bases). V was cut by 4 bases and J by 4 bases, with 11 bases left in between. The length of the CDR3 is 12 residues. Per germline, CDR1 SQVTM and CDR2 ANQGSEA. Here the CDR3 reads CSVGSGSYEQYF. CDR3 DNA sequence: TGCAGCGTTGGTAGCGGATCTTACGAGCAGTACTTC.

V and J are TRBV7-8 and TRBJ2-3, with D perhaps TRBD2 (5 bases). The CDR3 runs 15 residues. Germline CDR1 is SGHVS and CDR2 is FQNEAQ. The germline V and J ends were trimmed by 5 bases and 0 bases, with 12 bases remaining between them. The CDR3 nucleotides are TGTGCCAGCAGCCAATATTCGGGGAGCACAGATACGCAGTATTTT. It yields the protein CASSQYSGSTDTQYF. The whole variable domain, filled in from reference TRBV7-8 and TRBJ2-3, reads GAGVSQSPRYKVAKRGQDVALRCDPISGHVSLFWYQQALGQGPEFLTYFQNEAQLDKSGLPSDRFFAERPEGSVSTLKIQRTQQEDSAVYLCASSQYSGSTDTQYFGPGTRLTVL.

This clonotype occurred a few times. The chain employs TRBV7-3 and TRBJ2-7, with 11 bases aligning to TRBD2. Germline V gene lookup returns CDR1 SGHTA and CDR2 FQGTGA. This CDR3 region has 14 residues. J lost 7 bases, V lost 3 bases, and 5 bases had no gene match. This CDR3 reads CASSLTSGMGEQYF. The DNA for the CDR3 is TGTGCCAGCAGCTTGACTAGCGGGATGGGAGAGCAGTACTTC.

The V gene is TRBV12-3 or TRBV12-4, the J gene TRBJ2-5; TRBD1 matches 7 bases. Trimming at V came to 5 bases and at J to 5 bases, leaving 5 bases not matched to a gene. This CDR3 is built from 13 residues. DNA of the CDR3: TGTGCCAGCAGTGACAGGGTTCGGGAGACCCAGTACTTC. Amino acid sequence: CASSDRVRETQYF.

The chain carries TRBV3-1 and TRBJ2-7; D remains unclear. The CDR3 has 14 amino acids. V was shortened by 1 base and J by 2 bases, with 9 bases between the two germline ends. Germline CDR1 and CDR2: LGHDT and YNNKEL (reference sequence). CDR3 nucleotide sequence: TGTGCCAGCAGCCAAGTCGAGCCACCCTACGAGCAGTACTTC. Its translation: CASSQVEPPYEQYF.

In its sample, this clonotype was seen a few times. This chain joins TRBV6-5 and TRBJ2-7, with TRBD1 matching 7 bases. This CDR3 is built from 14 residues. V lost 4 bases and J lost 4; bases outside the gene matches: 7. The V gene's germline CDR1 is MNHEY and CDR2 SVGAGI. CDR3 loop: CASSWDSLVYEQYF. CDR3 DNA sequence: TGTGCCAGCAGTTGGGACAGCCTTGTTTACGAGCAGTACTTC.

The chain employs TRBV29-1 and TRBJ2-7, with D perhaps being TRBD1 or TRBD2 (5 bases each). The V end was cut by 7 bases, the J end by 6 bases, with 19 bases between. This CDR3 has 13 amino acids. CDR1 is SQVTM, CDR2 ANQGSEA, per germline. The CDR3 is CSASRDQRREQYF. The CDR3 bases are TGCAGCGCCTCCCGGGACCAGAGACGCGAGCAGTACTTC.

This clonotype was observed at least ten times. This chain links TRBV29-1 with TRBJ2-1; D not resolved. Trimming shortened V by 5 bases and J by 5 bases, and 10 bases separated the two germline ends. The germline CDR1 and CDR2 sequences are SQVTM and ANQGSEA. The CDR3 is 12 residues long. This CDR3 is CSVLQPDNEQFF. The DNA for the CDR3 is TGCAGCGTTTTACAGCCCGACAATGAGCAGTTCTTC.

This clonotype came up a few times. The chain couples TRBV5-1 to TRBJ2-1; D is possibly TRBD1 or TRBD2 (6 bases each). Germline CDR1 SGHRS, CDR2 YFSETQ. The CDR3 runs 14 residues. Trimming cost V 5 bases and J 8 bases, with 17 bases left between them. CDR3 protein: CASRAQGLGHEQFF. Written as DNA, the CDR3 is TGCGCCAGCAGGGCACAGGGACTCGGCCATGAGCAGTTCTTC.